Listed below are T cell receptor beta chains from one sample, sequenced in a study of OX40 agonist ivuxolimab in advanced cancers. Sequenced by immunoSEQ multiplex PCR; TCRdb stores in-frame clones only, minus some. Of about 42,000 clones in the sample, 70% to 90% were seen once. The starting material was CD4+ or CD8+ T cells sorted from blood, obtained in a trial of the OX40 agonist ivuxolimab. The origin of the receptors is an adult with an advanced solid tumor such as melanoma, head and neck, liver or kidney cancer. The CDR3 runs from the conserved cysteine through the conserved F or W. Fields, in order: CDR3 DNA, CDR3 protein, J gene, V gene, D gene, clone size, CDR3 length. The D gene is left open where the match is weak. Not all rows give a size; the values are once, few, many and, for expanded clones, a class.

TGTGCCAGCAGCGCAGGGGGCAGTCTAAGTGCGAACACCATATATTTT | CASSAGGSLSANTIYF | TRBJ1-3 | TRBV5-4 | TRBD1 | few | 16
TGTGCCAGCAGCTTAACCTACGAGCAGTACTTC | CASSLTYEQYF | TRBJ2-7 | TRBV7-9 | NA | NA | 11
TGTGCCAGCAGCCCCCACCTCAGCGGGTCTTCCAATGAGCAGTTCTTC | CASSPHLSGSSNEQFF | TRBJ2-1 | TRBV4-2 | NA | NA | 16
TGTGCCAGCCTGCTTCGGGGGTTGGTGAACACTGAAGCTTTCTTT | CASLLRGLVNTEAFF | TRBJ1-1 | TRBV6-6 | NA | NA | 15
TGTGCCAGCAGCCCTTCCGGCAGGGAAGCTAACTATGGCTACACCTTC | CASSPSGREANYGYTF | TRBJ1-2 | TRBV5-4 | NA | few | 16
TGTGCCAGCAGCCCTAACCGGGACAGGGGGCGCAATGAGCAGTTCTTC | CASSPNRDRGRNEQFF | TRBJ2-1 | TRBV7-2 | TRBD1 | NA | 16
TGTGCCAGCAGTGAAACTGGGGGCACGGGCACTGAAGCTTTCTTT | CASSETGGTGTEAFF | TRBJ1-1 | TRBV25-1 | NA | NA | 15
TGCGCCAGCAGCCAAGATACCCCTCTCGGCGGAAGCTATGGCTACACCTTC | CASSQDTPLGGSYGYTF | TRBJ1-2 | TRBV4-3 | NA | NA | 17
TGTGCCAGCTCACCACCGACGACTAGCGGGAAGATCGCGCAGTTCTTC | CASSPPTTSGKIAQFF | TRBJ2-1 | TRBV18 | TRBD2 | NA | 16
TGTGCCATCACGAGCGGGTGGACCCGCGAGCAGTACTTC | CAITSGWTREQYF | TRBJ2-7 | TRBV10-3 | NA | NA | 13
TGTGCCAGCAGCCCGATGGGGCCAGATACGCAGTATTTT | CASSPMGPDTQYF | TRBJ2-3 | TRBV11-3 | NA | NA | 13
TGCGCCAGCAGCCAAGATCGCGACGGCTATGGCTACACCTTC | CASSQDRDGYGYTF | TRBJ1-2 | TRBV4-3 | NA | few | 14
TGTGCCAGCTCACCACCCGAGAACACAGATACGCAGTATTTT | CASSPPENTDTQYF | TRBJ2-3 | TRBV18 | NA | once | 14
TGCAGCGTTTCCGGGACAGAAACCCGTCTTTCCTACAATGAGCAGTTCTTC | CSVSGTETRLSYNEQFF | TRBJ2-1 | TRBV29-1 | TRBD1 | NA | 17
TGTGCCAGCAGCTTACCCGGGGCAGATACGCAGTATTTT | CASSLPGADTQYF | TRBJ2-3 | TRBV13 | NA | NA | 13
TGTGCCAGCAGTTTATTAGGGGAACCCCAGCATTTT | CASSLLGEPQHF | TRBJ1-5 | TRBV27 | NA | NA | 12